The subject of this entry is one T cell receptor beta chain. There is no known antigen for this receptor. No clone much larger than this one lies a single base away; base qualities are absent. The data originate from a study of pediatric ulcerative colitis (dated by TCRdb to between 2017 and 2020). Describing the broader study: Pancolitis was present in roughly seven ulcerative colitis patients and left-sided colitis in two, and histology consistent with ulcerative colitis was found in all of these patients. Nine newly diagnosed, treatment-naive pediatric ulcerative colitis patients and a few non-IBD control children each provided paired blood and rectal samples. By Pediatric Ulcerative Colitis Activity Index, two patients had mild disease, several had moderate disease and three had acute severe colitis. On the study overall, not on this receptor specifically: Features of the rectal repertoire distinguished controls, mild-moderate colitis patients and acute severe colitis patients, and in acute severe colitis, rectal diversity was reduced because of clonal expansions. Significantly higher autologous blood-rectal clonal overlap was found in ulcerative colitis patients than in controls, which suggested increased T cell trafficking to inflamed tissue. Two rectal CDR3 clonotypes were detected in all ulcerative colitis patients and were not detected in any of the controls. Because repertoires were derived from total lymphocyte DNA, patterns in rare subsets such as regulatory T cells may not have been reflected. T cells from blood may have been included in the rectal pinch biopsies, particularly in patients with overt colitis. For technical reasons, the blood samples of a couple of patients yielded substantially fewer templates, so those samples were excluded from the blood-rectal overlap analysis. With only four individuals, the healthy control group was small.

One to two pinch biopsies were taken from the rectum for research during colonoscopy. Before the diagnostic colonoscopy, none of the ulcerative colitis patients had been given any immunosuppressive medication. Before DNA was isolated, the rectal biopsies underwent proteinase K digestion. The Wizard kit (Promega) was used to extract genomic DNA from blood and intestinal samples. Rearranged CDR3 beta regions were amplified from genomic DNA with multiplex V and J primers using the immunoSEQ TRB Survey service. To keep depth equal across samples, survey-level sequencing depth of up to 500,000 reads per sample was applied. Libraries were purified, pooled and sequenced on Illumina technology. From the authors' description of their analysis: Productive clonality, sample overlap, pairwise scatters, CDR3 beta length, V/D/J gene usage and productiveness were all assessed with the immunoSEQ online tools. Calculated diversity was defined as the number of unique rearrangements divided by total templates, multiplied by 100, and Shannon and Simpson indices were computed as well. Principal component analysis used the R prcomp function and ggbiplot package on Z-score normalized data. Blood-rectal clonal overlap within each subject was quantified with Morisita's index. TCRdb stores this immuneACCESS table with in-frame sequences only. Part of the clones is absent; in the studies checked, under half of the shortfall reflects unresolved V genes, and no reason is known for the rest. That table furnishes V, J and clone size, whereas the DNA furnished D and trimming. This sample has tens of thousands of clones in its table, and more than 70% of those were observed once. Around 0.7% of the sample lies in the top ten.

V was cut back by 6 bases and J by 1 base, leaving a gap of 13 bases between them. The CDR3 runs 14 residues from the cysteine to the phenylalanine. CDR3 DNA only is kept here, 42 bases in frame from base 1. Taken from the germline V gene (reference sequence), the CDR1 and CDR2 loops are MNHNY and SVGAGI. Material for sequencing was gut tissue. Here the chain combines TRBV6-6 and TRBJ2-7; the D segment may tentatively be TRBD1 or TRBD2, each giving 5 matched bases. The TCR sequence derives from a boy between 5 and 17 years old with moderate ulcerative colitis. Here is the DNA: TGTGCCAGCAGCCGAAGGGACGGATCCTACGAGCAGTACTTC. Translated, it reads CASSRRDGSYEQYF.